One sample yielded the 26 T cell receptor beta chains listed below, sequenced in a study of cytomegalovirus exposure and HLA in healthy donors (TCRdb year 2017). The library was produced with the immunoSEQ multiplex PCR assay. For the multiplex PCR, a mixture combining 60 forward primers for TCR Vbeta segments and 13 reverse primers for TCR Jbeta segments was used. TCRdb took this table from immuneACCESS and kept in-frame rearrangements with V and J called. Such tables lack part of the clones; where checked against another copy, unresolved V genes explain under half of the gap, and the rest is unexplained. This sample holds fewer than 130,000 clones; about 80% were observed only once. The top ten hold just under 3% of the sample. Sequenced: PBMCs. The source is a woman aged 55-75 years in good health and CMV-seropositive.

The chain carries TRBV18 and TRBJ2-6; 9 positions match TRBD1. This CDR3 comprises 17 residues. Germline lookup yields CDR1 KGHSH and CDR2 LQKENI. J lost 2 bases, V lost 4 bases, and 6 bases had no gene match. CDR3 in amino acids: CASSQGTGQTGANVLTF. CDR3 nucleotides: TGTGCCAGCTCACAAGGGACAGGGCAAACTGGGGCCAACGTCCTGACTTTC.

The chain recombines TRBV15 with TRBJ2-5; no firm D call. The CDR3 totals 15 residues. Germline CDR1 is LNHNV and CDR2 is YYDKDF (reference sequence). V was clipped by 7 bases and J by 0 bases, with 15 bases between them. The CDR3 region is CATTGTDGDQETQYF. The CDR3 nucleotides read TGTGCCACCACCGGAACCGACGGAGACCAAGAGACCCAGTACTTC. The whole variable domain, filled in from reference TRBV15 and TRBJ2-5, reads DAMVIQNPRYQVTQFGKPVTLSCSQTLNHNVMYWYQQKSSQAPKLLFHYYDKDFNNEADTPDNFQSRRPNTSFCFLDIRSPGLGDTAMYLCATTGTDGDQETQYFGPGTRLLVL.

The rearrangement uses TRBV6-1 and TRBJ2-7; D possibly corresponds to TRBD1 (5 bases). V was pared by 7 bases and J by 1 base, with 14 bases between. The CDR3 has 14 residues. Germline V CDR1 and CDR2: MNHNS, SASEGT. CDR3 region: CASKFGYRSYEQYF. Here the CDR3 DNA reads TGTGCCAGCAAATTCGGGTACAGGTCCTACGAGCAGTACTTC.

The chain joins TRBV27 to TRBJ1-1; D remains unclear. The CDR3 is 12 residues long. The germline gives CDR1 MNHEY, CDR2 SMNVEV (reference sequence). The V gene lost 5 bases and the J gene lost 6 bases, with 10 bases spanning the gap. DNA for the CDR3: TGTGCCAGCAGTATGACAACGGCTGAAGCTTTCTTT. Translation: CASSMTTAEAFF.

The J gene is TRBJ2-3, the V gene TRBV2, with 12 bases matching TRBD2. Trimming cost V 0 bases and J 0 bases; bases outside gene matches: 4. This CDR3 contains 18 residues. Per the germline V gene, CDR1 is SNHLY and CDR2 is FYNNEI. CDR3 DNA sequence: TGTGCCAGCAGTGAAGCTGGACTAGCGGGGCCTAGCACAGATACGCAGTATTTT. The encoded protein is CASSEAGLAGPSTDTQYF.

V usage is TRBV14 and J usage is TRBJ2-7; TRBD2 matches 16 bases. The CDR3 covers 17 residues. The germline gives CDR1 SGHDN, CDR2 FVKESK. V dropped 8 bases and J dropped 3; count of bases not matched to a gene: 10. This CDR3 is CASRGTSGRVGSYEQYF. CDR3 nucleotides: TGTGCCAGCCGAGGGACTAGCGGGAGGGTTGGAAGCTACGAGCAGTACTTC. The entire variable domain, with the rest obtained from reference TRBV14 and TRBJ2-7, is as follows: EAGVTQFPSHSVIEKGQTVTLRCDPISGHDNLYWYRRVMGKEIKFLLHFVKESKQDESGMPNNRFLAERTGGTYSTLKVQPAELEDSGVYFCASRGTSGRVGSYEQYFGPGTRLTVT.

The V gene is TRBV27, the J gene TRBJ2-3; 9 bases line up with TRBD2. Germline CDR1 MNHEY, CDR2 SMNVEV (reference sequence). This CDR3 comprises 17 residues. V lost 4 bases and J lost 5; bases outside the gene matches: 13. CDR3 in DNA: TGTGCCAGCAGTTCCGGGACTAGCTTCTCTCGTCTAGATACGCAGTATTTT. This gives the protein CASSSGTSFSRLDTQYF.

The rearrangement uses TRBV28 and TRBJ2-1, with TRBD2 identical over 10 bases. CDR3 length: 16 residues. Germline V gives CDR1 MDHEN, CDR2 SYDVKM. The trim removed 6 bases at V and 7 bases at J, leaving 12 bases unmatched. DNA of the CDR3: TGTGCCAGCAGCATGGGGGGGGCTAGCGGGAGTAATGAGCAGTTCTTC. It translates to CASSMGGASGSNEQFF. Using reference TRBV28 and TRBJ2-1 for the parts outside the CDR3, the full variable domain is DVKVTQSSRYLVKRTGEKVFLECVQDMDHENMFWYRQDPGLGLRLIYFSYDVKMKEKGDIPEGYSVSREKKERFSLILESASTNQTSMYLCASSMGGASGSNEQFFGPGTRLTVL.

The chain links TRBV7-8 to TRBJ1-1; D unresolved. Germline CDR1 SGHVS, CDR2 FQNEAQ. This CDR3 contains 17 residues. V lost 1 base and J lost 1, with 16 bases in between. The CDR3 bases are TGTGCCAGCAGCTTAGTAATACGGACTACTAAGAACACTGAAGCTTTCTTT. Its translation is CASSLVIRTTKNTEAFF.

The rearrangement joins TRBV18 to TRBJ1-2; no reliable D call. V was cut by 3 bases and J by 1 base, with 6 bases left in between. The CDR3 length is 13 residues. CDR1 KGHSH and CDR2 LQKENI come from the germline V gene. The CDR3 region is CASSPSINYGYTF. CDR3 bases: TGTGCCAGCTCACCTTCAATTAACTATGGCTACACCTTC.

The gene calls are TRBV5-1 and TRBJ2-5; D is possibly TRBD1 (6 bases). The J call is uncertain, as TRBJ2-7 better fits the DNA end. The germline V gene encodes CDR1 SGHRS and CDR2 YFSETQ. This CDR3 region has 14 residues. Written as DNA, the CDR3 is TGCGCCAGCAGCTCCCCCCAGGGGCACTACGAGCAGTACTTC. Residues: CASSSPQGHYEQYF.

The chain carries TRBV9 and TRBJ1-5; 8 nucleotides agree with TRBD1. V was pared by 0 bases and J by 7 bases, with 3 bases of the junction left unmatched. This CDR3 is built from 14 residues. Germline CDR1 SGDLS, CDR2 YYNGEE. The CDR3 loop reads CASSVEPGGQPQHF. The CDR3 DNA is TGTGCCAGCAGCGTAGAACCAGGGGGCCAGCCCCAGCATTTT.

The gene calls are TRBV5-6 and TRBJ1-4, with a tentative D call TRBD1 (6 bases). Per the germline V gene, CDR1 is SGHDT and CDR2 is YYEEEE. Trimming took 4 bases from V and 4 from J, leaving 11 bases between them. This CDR3 is built from 14 residues. The CDR3 DNA is TGTGCCAGCAGCCTCGACAGGAATAATGAAAAACTGTTTTTT. Translated, it gives CASSLDRNNEKLFF.

The CDR3 spells CASSYSRRSVTEAFF. DNA for the CDR3: TGTGCCAGCAGTTACTCGAGGAGGAGCGTCACTGAAGCTTTCTTT. The rearrangement joins TRBV6-5 to TRBJ1-1; no clear D. The germline gives CDR1 MNHEY, CDR2 SVGAGI. This CDR3 is 15 amino acids long. Between the trimmed V and J ends, which lost 0 bases and 4 bases, there was a span of 12 bases.

The chain employs TRBV18 and TRBJ1-2; 12 bases line up with TRBD1. The CDR3 is made up of 17 amino acids. V lost 3 bases to trimming and J lost 0 bases; unmatched junction nucleotides: 5. Germline loops: CDR1 KGHSH, CDR2 LQKENI. CDR3 in DNA: TGTGCCAGCTCACCTTCCGGGACAGGGGGCCCTAACTATGGCTACACCTTC. It yields the protein CASSPSGTGGPNYGYTF.

The chain is built from TRBV11-3 and TRBJ2-2, with 7 bases fitting TRBD1. The germline CDR1 and CDR2 sequences are SGHNT and YENEEA. The CDR3 totals 14 residues. V shed 6 bases and J 2 bases; nucleotides not matched to a gene: 3. The CDR3 coding sequence is TGTGCCAGCAGACAGGGGATAAACACCGGGGAGCTGTTTTTT. Translating gives CASRQGINTGELFF.

Only one count was recorded for this clone. This chain connects TRBV15 to TRBJ2-4, with TRBD2 matching 7 bases. The CDR3 is 20 residues long. Trimming removed 0 bases from V and 0 bases from J; junction bases left unmatched: 14. Germline values: CDR1 LNHNV, CDR2 YYDKDF (reference sequence). CDR3 protein: CATSRDRAGLIGVAKNIQYF. The CDR3 bases are TGTGCCACCAGCAGAGACCGAGCGGGACTCATAGGGGTAGCCAAAAACATTCAGTACTTC.

This clone showed up just a few times. The gene calls are TRBV4-1 and TRBJ1-5; 7 nucleotides align to TRBD1. Per the germline V gene, CDR1 is MGHRA and CDR2 is YSYEKL. CDR3 length: 19 amino acids. V lost 4 bases and J lost 0; bases outside the gene matches: 15. The CDR3: CASSPNVGTVINSNQPQHF. CDR3 in DNA: TGCGCCAGCAGCCCGAACGTAGGGACAGTGATCAATAGCAATCAGCCCCAGCATTTT.

Worth noting for this clone: One end of the junction fails to match germline, which may point to a read error. CDR3 amino acids: CAISEPGGRTEAFF. The CDR3 nucleotides read TGTGCCATCAGTGAGCCTGGGGGGAGGACTGAAGCTTTCTTT. V gene TRBV6-5 combines with J gene TRBJ1-1; D is perhaps TRBD1 (5 bases). The germline gives CDR1 MNHEY, CDR2 SVGAGI. The CDR3 length is 14 residues.

This clone turned up a few times. The rearrangement joins TRBV4-2 to TRBJ1-1; D is unclear. The CDR3 runs to 13 residues. V shed 5 bases and J shed 1 base, with 8 bases lying between them. CDR1 and CDR2 from the germline V gene are LGHNA and YNFKEQ. The chain's CDR3 is CASSLEGNTEAFF. For the CDR3, the DNA is TGTGCCAGCAGCTTGGAGGGGAACACTGAAGCTTTCTTT.

This clone came up once. The chain uses TRBV29-1 and TRBJ2-5; D possibly corresponds to TRBD2 (6 bases). The CDR3 is made up of 14 amino acids. The V gene's germline CDR1 is SQVTM and CDR2 ANQGSEA. V lost 2 bases to trimming and J lost 2 bases, with 12 bases between them. CDR3 bases: TGCAGCGTTGAAAATCGAGGAGGGCAAGAGACCCAGTACTTC. This translates into CSVENRGGQETQYF.

The CDR3 here is CASSLVGGGEIGETQYF. The CDR3 nucleotides are TGTGCCAGCAGCTTGGTAGGAGGGGGGGAGATAGGGGAGACCCAGTACTTC. This chain uses TRBV5-4 with TRBJ2-5; D possibly corresponds to TRBD2 (7 bases). The CDR3 runs 17 residues. The germline CDR1 and CDR2 sequences are SGHNT and YYREEE (reference sequence). V was clipped by 0 bases and J by 5 bases, with 20 bases between them.

The chain joins TRBV2 to TRBJ1-1, with 8 positions matching TRBD1. This CDR3 is 13 amino acids long. Germline assignment: CDR1 SNHLY and CDR2 FYNNEI. V lost 8 bases and J lost 8; bases outside the gene matches: 10. The CDR3: CASEPTGAAEAFF. CDR3 sequence (DNA): TGTGCCAGCGAACCGACAGGGGCCGCAGAAGCTTTCTTT.

The sample holds one count of this clone. The V gene is TRBV30, the J gene TRBJ2-5; TRBD1 might be the D (5 bases). The germline V and J ends were trimmed by 4 bases and 5 bases, with 14 bases remaining between them. In germline, CDR1 is GTSNPN, CDR2 SVGIG (reference sequence). The CDR3 spans 13 residues. The chain's CDR3 is CAWTPSGWETQYF. The DNA for the CDR3 is TGTGCCTGGACCCCGTCAGGGTGGGAGACCCAGTACTTC.

This chain uses TRBV6-5 with TRBJ2-7; possibly TRBD2 for D (6 bases). The CDR3 runs 15 residues. CDR1 is MNHEY, CDR2 SVGAGI, per germline. Trimming removed 0 bases at V and 2 bases at J, with 11 bases between. The CDR3 reads CASSYSLAGTYEQYF. DNA for the CDR3: TGTGCCAGCAGTTACTCCCTTGCGGGAACCTACGAGCAGTACTTC.

This sequence joins TRBV2 and TRBJ1-2; tentative D call: TRBD1 (5 bases). Trimming removed 0 bases from V and 3 bases from J, with 11 bases in between. CDR3 length equals 15 residues. Germline V gene lookup returns CDR1 SNHLY and CDR2 FYNNEI. CDR3 coding DNA: TGTGCCAGCAGTGAAGCGTTGGGGACTTACTATGGCTACACCTTC. Its translation: CASSEALGTYYGYTF.